This entry describes one T cell receptor (beta chain). The antigen is undetermined. This record belongs to a study of cytomegalovirus exposure and HLA in healthy donors. Study results and limitations: Investigators reported under 200 TCR beta chains as tied to cytomegalovirus.

The CDR3 has 14 residues. Germline V gives CDR1 SNHLY, CDR2 FYNNEI. J lost 7 bases, V lost 6 bases, and 6 bases had no gene match. Amplification used 60 Vbeta primers and 13 Jbeta primers. Using immunoSEQ multiplex PCR, the repertoire was profiled, and TCRdb retains in-frame clones only, with some absent. Of 100,000 to 150,000 clones listed, approximately 78% are singletons. The sequencing input was PBMCs. J is TRBJ1-3 and V is TRBV2, with 10 positions matching TRBD1. This TCR derives from a middle-aged woman in good health and CMV-seropositive. CDR3 loop: CASSRQGAGNTIYF. The DNA for the CDR3 is TGTGCCAGCAGCAGACAGGGGGCGGGGAACACCATATATTTT.